The subject of this entry is one TCR beta chain. The antigen is unknown. Here immunoSEQ multiplex PCR was the method, and the copy in TCRdb shows in-frame clones only, minus some. The repertoire holds about 2.1 million clones, around 93% seen once, with 1.5% to 2% in the top ten. Germline CDR1 reads MGHRA; CDR2 reads YSYEKL. CDR3 length equals 13 residues. Trimming took 2 bases from V and 5 from J, leaving 8 bases between them. This specimen belongs to a study of shared clonotypes between healthy human individuals. Regarding the study as a whole: An anticipated effect of sequencing depth on clonotype sharing among donors was recognized. A reduction in generation probabilities was seen for non-shared clonotypes relative to those shared by all four donors.

Naive CD8 cells were CD45RO-negative, positively selected for CCR7, excluding terminally differentiated effector memory CD45RA+ cells. The genes are TRBV4-1 and TRBJ2-3, with D maybe TRBD1 (6 bases). This receptor was taken from a young man in good health. Some clones in this sample may be carry-over from other donors' samples. Sequencing was done on a sample of naive CD8+ T cells from PBMCs. The CDR3 DNA sequence: TGCGCCAGCAGCCAAATAGGGGGAGATACGCAGTATTTT. Encoded protein: CASSQIGGDTQYF.